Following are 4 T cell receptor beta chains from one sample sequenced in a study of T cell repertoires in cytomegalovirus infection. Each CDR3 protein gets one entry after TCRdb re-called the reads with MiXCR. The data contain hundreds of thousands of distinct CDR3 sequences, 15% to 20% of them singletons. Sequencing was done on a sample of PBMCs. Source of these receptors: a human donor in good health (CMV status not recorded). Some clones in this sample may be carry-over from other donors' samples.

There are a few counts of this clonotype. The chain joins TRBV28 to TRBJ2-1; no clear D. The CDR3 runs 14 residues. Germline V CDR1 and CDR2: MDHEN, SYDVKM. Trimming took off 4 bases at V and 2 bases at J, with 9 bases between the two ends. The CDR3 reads CASSYGRAYNEQFF. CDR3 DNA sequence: TGTGCCAGCAGTTATGGCAGAGCCTACAATGAGCAGTTCTTC.

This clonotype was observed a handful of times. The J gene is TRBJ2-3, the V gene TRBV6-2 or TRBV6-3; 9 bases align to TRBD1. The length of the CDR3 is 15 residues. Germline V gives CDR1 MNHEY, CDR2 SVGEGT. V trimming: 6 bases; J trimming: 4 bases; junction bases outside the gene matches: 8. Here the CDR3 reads CASRGTGIGSDTQYF. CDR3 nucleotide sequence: TGTGCCAGCAGAGGGACAGGGATTGGATCAGATACGCAGTATTTT.

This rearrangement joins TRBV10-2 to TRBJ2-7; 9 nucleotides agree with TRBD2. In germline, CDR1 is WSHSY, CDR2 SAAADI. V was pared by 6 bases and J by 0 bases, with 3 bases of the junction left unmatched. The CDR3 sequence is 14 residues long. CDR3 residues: CASRSSGVSYEQYF. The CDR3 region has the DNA TGCGCCAGCAGGTCTAGCGGGGTCTCCTACGAGCAGTACTTC.

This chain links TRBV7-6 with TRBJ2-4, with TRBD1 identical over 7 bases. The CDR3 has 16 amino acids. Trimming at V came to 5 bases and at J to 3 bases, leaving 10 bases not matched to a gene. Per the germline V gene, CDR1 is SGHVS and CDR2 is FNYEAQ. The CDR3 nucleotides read TGTGCCAGCAGCGATTACAGGGGTCGGGACAAAAACATTCAGTACTTC. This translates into CASSDYRGRDKNIQYF.